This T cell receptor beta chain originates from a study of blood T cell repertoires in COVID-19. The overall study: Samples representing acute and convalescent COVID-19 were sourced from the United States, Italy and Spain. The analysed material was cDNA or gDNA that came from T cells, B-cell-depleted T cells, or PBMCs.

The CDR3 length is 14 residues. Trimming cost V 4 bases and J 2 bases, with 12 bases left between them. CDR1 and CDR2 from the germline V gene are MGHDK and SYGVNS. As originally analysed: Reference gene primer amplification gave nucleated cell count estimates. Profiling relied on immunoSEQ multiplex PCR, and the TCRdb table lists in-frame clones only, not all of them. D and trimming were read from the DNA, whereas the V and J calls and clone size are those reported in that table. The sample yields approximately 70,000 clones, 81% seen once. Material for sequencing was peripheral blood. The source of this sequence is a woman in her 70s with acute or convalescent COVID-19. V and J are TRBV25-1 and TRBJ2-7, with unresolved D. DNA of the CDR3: TGTGCCAGCAGTGTACTCGGCACAGCCTACGAGCAGTACTTC. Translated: CASSVLGTAYEQYF.